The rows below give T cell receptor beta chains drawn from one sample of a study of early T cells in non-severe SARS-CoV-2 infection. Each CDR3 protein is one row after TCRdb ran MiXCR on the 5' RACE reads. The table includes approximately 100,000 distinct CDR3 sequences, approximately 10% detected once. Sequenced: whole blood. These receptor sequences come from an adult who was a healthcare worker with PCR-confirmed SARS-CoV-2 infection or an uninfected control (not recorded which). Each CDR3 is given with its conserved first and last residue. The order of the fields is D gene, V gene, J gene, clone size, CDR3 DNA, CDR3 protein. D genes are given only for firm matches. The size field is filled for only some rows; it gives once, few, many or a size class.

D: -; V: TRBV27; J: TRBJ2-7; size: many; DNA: TGTGCCAGCAGTCCCCAGGCGGGATCTGTTTCCTACGAGCAGTACTTC; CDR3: CASSPQAGSVSYEQYF
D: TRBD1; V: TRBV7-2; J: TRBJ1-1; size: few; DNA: TGTGCCAGCAGCTTCCCAGGGGGAGGCACTGAAGCTTTCTTT; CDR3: CASSFPGGGTEAFF
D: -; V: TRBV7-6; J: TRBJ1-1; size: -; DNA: TGTGCCAGCAGCTTAGGACCCCGGGGGGGGCGAAGGGACACTGAAGCTTTCTTT; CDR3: CASSLGPRGGRRDTEAFF
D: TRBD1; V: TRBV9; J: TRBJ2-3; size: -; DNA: TGTGCCAGCAGCGTAGAAAGCAAGGGACAGGGGTACACAGATACGCAGTATTTT; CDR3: CASSVESKGQGYTDTQYF
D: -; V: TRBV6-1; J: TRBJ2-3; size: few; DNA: TGTGCCAGGGGGGGCTATTATCTCACAGATACGCAGTATTTT; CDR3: CARGGYYLTDTQYF
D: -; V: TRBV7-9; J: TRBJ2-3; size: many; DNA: TGTGCCAGCAGCTTAGTCGAAGGGAGCACAGATACGCAGTATTTT; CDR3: CASSLVEGSTDTQYF
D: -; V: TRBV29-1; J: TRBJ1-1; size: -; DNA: TGCAGCGTTGTTCGGAGCAGGGACACTGAAGCTTTCTTT; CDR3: CSVVRSRDTEAFF
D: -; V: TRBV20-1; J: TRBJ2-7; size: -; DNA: TGCAGTGCTAGTGGTACGAACGGCAACTACGAGCAGTACTTC; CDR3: CSASGTNGNYEQYF
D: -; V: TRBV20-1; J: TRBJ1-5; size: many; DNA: TGCAGTGCTAGATATGGACTCAATCAGCCCCAGCATTTT; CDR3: CSARYGLNQPQHF
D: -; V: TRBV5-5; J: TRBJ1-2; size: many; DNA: TGTGCCAGCAGCTCCACCTATAGTGGCTACACCTTC; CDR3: CASSSTYSGYTF
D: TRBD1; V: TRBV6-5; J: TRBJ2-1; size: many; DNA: TGTGCCACCGACCTAAGACAGGGGGCCTACAGTGAGCAGTTCTTC; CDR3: CATDLRQGAYSEQFF
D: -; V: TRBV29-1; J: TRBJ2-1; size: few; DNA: TGCAGCGTAGGACAGTTCTATGAGCAGTTCTTC; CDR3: CSVGQFYEQFF
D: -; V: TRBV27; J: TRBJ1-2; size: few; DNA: TGTGCCAGCAGTTTATTGAGAAACTATGGCTACACCTTC; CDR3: CASSLLRNYGYTF
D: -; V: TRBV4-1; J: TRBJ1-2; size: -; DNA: TGCGCCAGCAGCCAAGAGCGGGTTAACTATGGCTACACCTTC; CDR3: CASSQERVNYGYTF
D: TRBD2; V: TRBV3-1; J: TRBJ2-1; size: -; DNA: TGTGCCAGCAGCCCGGGGACTAGCATGAGGCAGTTCTTC; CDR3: CASSPGTSMRQFF
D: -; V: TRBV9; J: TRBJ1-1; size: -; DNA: TGTGCCAGCAGCGTGGGACAAAGGAACACTGAAGCTTTCTTT; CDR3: CASSVGQRNTEAFF
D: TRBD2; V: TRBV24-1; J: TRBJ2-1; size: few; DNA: TGTGCCACCAGTGGGTGGAGACTAGCGGGAGAGGGCGAGCAGTTCTTC; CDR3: CATSGWRLAGEGEQFF
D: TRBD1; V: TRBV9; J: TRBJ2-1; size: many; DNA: TGTGCCAGCAGCGTCGCAGGGGGCTCCTACAATGAGCAGTTCTTC; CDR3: CASSVAGGSYNEQFF
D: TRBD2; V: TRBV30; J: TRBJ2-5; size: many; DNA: TGTGCCGCCTCTCCAACTAGCGGGAGTGAGACCCAGTACTTC; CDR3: CAASPTSGSETQYF
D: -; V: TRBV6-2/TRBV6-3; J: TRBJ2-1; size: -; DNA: TGTGCCAGCAGTAATACCGGGACGCAGATCACCAATGAGCAGTTCTTC; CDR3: CASSNTGTQITNEQFF
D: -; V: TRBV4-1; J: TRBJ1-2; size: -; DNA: TGCGCCAGCAGCCACCCATTCCGTACAGGTTCAGGCGGCTACACCTTC; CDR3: CASSHPFRTGSGGYTF
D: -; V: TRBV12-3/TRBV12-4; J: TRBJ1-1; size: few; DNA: TGTGCCACGACGGGATGGGGGAACACTGAAGCTTTCTTT; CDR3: CATTGWGNTEAFF
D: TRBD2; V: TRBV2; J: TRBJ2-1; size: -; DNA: TGTGCCAGCAGACCCTCTAGCGGGGGGGACAATGAGCAGTTCTTC; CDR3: CASRPSSGGDNEQFF
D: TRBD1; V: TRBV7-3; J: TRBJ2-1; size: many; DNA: TGTGCCAGCAGCGCCCAACAGGGGTCCTCGATTTTTAGTGAGCAGTTCTTC; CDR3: CASSAQQGSSIFSEQFF
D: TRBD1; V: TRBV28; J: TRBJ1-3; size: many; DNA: TGTGCCAGCAGTAGCCGGGGGACAGGGAGAAACACCATATATTTT; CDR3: CASSSRGTGRNTIYF
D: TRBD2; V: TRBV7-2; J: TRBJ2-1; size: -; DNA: TGTGCCAGCAGCACCGCTAGCGGGAGCTATGAGCAGTTCTTC; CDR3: CASSTASGSYEQFF
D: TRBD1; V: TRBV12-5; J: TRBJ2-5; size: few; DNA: TGTGCTAGTGGTTTGGCAGGGGGCTTGGAGACCCAGTACTTC; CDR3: CASGLAGGLETQYF
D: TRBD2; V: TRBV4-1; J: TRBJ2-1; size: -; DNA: TGCGCCAGCAGCCAAGATACCTTAGCGGGAGGGCCCTTCGGGCAGTTCTTC; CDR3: CASSQDTLAGGPFGQFF
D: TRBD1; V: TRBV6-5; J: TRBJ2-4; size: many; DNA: TGTGCCAGCAGTTACTCCCCCGGGACAGGGAAAAACATTCAGTACTTC; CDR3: CASSYSPGTGKNIQYF
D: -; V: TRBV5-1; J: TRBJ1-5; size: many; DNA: TGCGCCAGCAGCTTGGAGACAGGTCGCCAGCCCCAGCATTTT; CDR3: CASSLETGRQPQHF
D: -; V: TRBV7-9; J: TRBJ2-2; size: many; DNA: TGTGCCAGCCAGAGGGTGTCCACCGGGGAGCTGTTTTTT; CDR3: CASQRVSTGELFF
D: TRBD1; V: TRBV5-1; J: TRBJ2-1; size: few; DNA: TGCGCCAGCAGCTTGGGGACAGGGGGCAATGAGCAGTTCTTC; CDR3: CASSLGTGGNEQFF
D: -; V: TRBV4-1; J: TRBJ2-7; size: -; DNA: TGCGCCAGCAGCTCAGCTACAGGCCCTTTACCCTACGAGCAGTACTTC; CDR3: CASSSATGPLPYEQYF
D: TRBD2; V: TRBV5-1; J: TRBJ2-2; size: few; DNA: TGCGCCTCCTCCGGGACTACGAACACCGGGGAGCTGTTTTTT; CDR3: CASSGTTNTGELFF
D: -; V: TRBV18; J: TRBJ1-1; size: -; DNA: TGTGCCAGCTCACCCGCCGCAAATACAGTGAACACTGAAGCTTTCTTT; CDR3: CASSPAANTVNTEAFF
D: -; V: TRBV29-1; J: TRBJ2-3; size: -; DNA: TGCAGCGTTGAGATCGTTTGGCGACAGGGCACAGATACGCAGTATTTT; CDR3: CSVEIVWRQGTDTQYF
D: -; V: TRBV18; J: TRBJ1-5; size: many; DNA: TGTGCCAGCTCACCCTCAGGGGATCAGCCCCAGCATTTT; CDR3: CASSPSGDQPQHF
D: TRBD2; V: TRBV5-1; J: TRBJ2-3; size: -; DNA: TGCGCCAGCAGCGTGGCGCGGGGGGGCGCAGATACGCAGTATTTT; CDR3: CASSVARGGADTQYF
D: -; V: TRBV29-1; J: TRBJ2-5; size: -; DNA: TGCAGCGTTTTCCGAGAGACCCAGTACTTC; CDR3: CSVFRETQYF
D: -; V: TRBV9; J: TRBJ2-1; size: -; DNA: TGTGCCAGCAGCGTAGGTAGCCGCAATGAGCAGTTCTTC; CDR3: CASSVGSRNEQFF
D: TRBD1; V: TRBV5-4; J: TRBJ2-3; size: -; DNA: TGTGCCAGCAGCTCGAGGGGGCTTAGTAGCACAGATACGCAGTATTTT; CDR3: CASSSRGLSSTDTQYF
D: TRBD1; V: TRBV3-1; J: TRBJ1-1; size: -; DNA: TGTGCCAGCAGCCAGACAGGGTTGGAAGCTTTCTTT; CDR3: CASSQTGLEAFF
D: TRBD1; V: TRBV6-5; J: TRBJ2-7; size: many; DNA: TGTGCCAGCAGTCGTGACAGGGAAGACGAGCAGTACTTC; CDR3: CASSRDREDEQYF
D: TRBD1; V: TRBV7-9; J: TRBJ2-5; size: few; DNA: TGTGCCAGCAGCAAACAGGGGTCCCAAGAGACCCAGTACTTC; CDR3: CASSKQGSQETQYF
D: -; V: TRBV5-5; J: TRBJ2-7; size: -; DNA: TGTGCCAGCAGCTTGGCCGAGGGATTTTACTACGAGCAGTACTTC; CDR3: CASSLAEGFYYEQYF
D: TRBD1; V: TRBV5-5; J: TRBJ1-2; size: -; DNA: TGTGCCAGCAGCTTGGCGGGGGACAGACCTAGTCTTGGCTACACCTTC; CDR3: CASSLAGDRPSLGYTF
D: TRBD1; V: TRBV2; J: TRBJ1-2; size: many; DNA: TGTGCCAGCAGGCCGGGACAGGGAGTTGGCTACACCTTC; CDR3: CASRPGQGVGYTF
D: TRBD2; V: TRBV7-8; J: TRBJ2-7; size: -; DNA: TGTGCCAGCAGCTGGGGAGGGCAGGGATGGTCCTACGAGCAGTACTTC; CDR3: CASSWGGQGWSYEQYF
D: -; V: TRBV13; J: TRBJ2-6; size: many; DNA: TGTGCCAGCAGCCAAGAAGGGGAGAGGACAGCGTCTGGGGCCAACGTCCTGACTTTC; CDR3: CASSQEGERTASGANVLTF
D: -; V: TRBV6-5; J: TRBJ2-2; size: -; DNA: TGTGCCCTCAGCCGAAGACAGAGAAGGGGGATTCGAACCGGGGAGCTGTTTTTT; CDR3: CALSRRQRRGIRTGELFF
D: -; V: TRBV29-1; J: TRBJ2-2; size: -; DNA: TGCAGCGTTGAAGTAGGGTCCGGGGAGCTGTTTTTT; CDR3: CSVEVGSGELFF
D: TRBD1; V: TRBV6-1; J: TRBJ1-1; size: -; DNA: TGTGCCAGCAGTGAAGCTGCCGGCGTTGGGACAGGCACTGAAGCTTTCTTT; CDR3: CASSEAAGVGTGTEAFF
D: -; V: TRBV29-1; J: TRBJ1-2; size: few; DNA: TGCAGCGTAGACAGGTCGAGCTATGGCTACACCTTC; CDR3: CSVDRSSYGYTF
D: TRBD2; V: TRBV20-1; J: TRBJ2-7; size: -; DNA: TGCAGTGCCCGAAGGGGACTAGCGGGCTACGAGCAGTACTTC; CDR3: CSARRGLAGYEQYF
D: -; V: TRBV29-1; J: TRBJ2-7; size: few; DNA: TGCAGCGTTGAAACCCCGACATCAACTTACGAGCAGTACTTC; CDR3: CSVETPTSTYEQYF